The clone carrying this TCR beta chain was observed a few times. Its antigen is as yet unknown. TCRdb's table, derived via immunoSEQ multiplex PCR, lists solely in-frame clones and lacks some. The sample carries some 470,000 clones, 75% to 85% recorded once. This entry belongs to a study of shared clonotypes between healthy human individuals. General study findings and limits: The expectation was that sequencing depth would affect clonotype sharing among donors.

This sequence was found in a woman between 35 and 50 years old in good health. Some clones in this sample may be carry-over from other donors' samples. The specimen was PBMCs.

In nucleotides, the CDR3 is TGTGCCAGCAGCTTGTTCGGGAACTCCTACGAGCAGTACTTC. Amino acids: CASSLFGNSYEQYF. The chain combines TRBV5-4 with TRBJ2-5; D is possibly TRBD2 (5 bases). The end of the DNA fits TRBJ2-7 better, so the J call may be wrong. The CDR3 runs to 14 residues. Germline V gene sequence: CDR1 SGHNT, CDR2 YYREEE (reference sequence).